Below are 20 T cell receptor beta chains sequenced from a single sample in a study of shared clonotypes between healthy human individuals. Produced via immunoSEQ multiplex PCR; TCRdb's table is partial and in-frame only. Among about 510,000 clones listed, about 75% were seen once. The sequenced material came from PBMCs. These receptor sequences come from a woman aged 35 to 49 in good health. Some clones in this sample may be carry-over from other donors' samples.

Concerning this clone: Because the CDR3 is missing its conserved closing phenylalanine or tryptophan, this is likely a read error. V and J are TRBV29-1 and TRBJ2-7, with 7 positions matching TRBD2. Trimming took 4 bases from V and 2 from J; bases not matched to a gene: 2. CDR3 length equals 12 residues. Per germline, CDR1 SQVTM and CDR2 ANQGSEA. In DNA, the CDR3 is TGCAGCGTTGGGGGGGGTCCCTACGAGCAGTACCTC. Amino acid sequence: CSVGGGPYEQYL.

The rearrangement links TRBV28 to TRBJ1-1; 8 nucleotides agree with TRBD1. The ends lost 5 bases at V and 7 bases at J; junction bases unmatched: 9. Germline values: CDR1 MDHEN, CDR2 SYDVKM. This CDR3 is 14 amino acids long. The CDR3 DNA follows: TGTGCCAGCAGTATAAGACAGGGGACTCATGAAGCTTTCTTT. Translating gives CASSIRQGTHEAFF. The variable domain in full, with the rest retrieved from reference TRBV28 and TRBJ1-1, is DVKVTQSSRYLVKRTGEKVFLECVQDMDHENMFWYRQDPGLGLRLIYFSYDVKMKEKGDIPEGYSVSREKKERFSLILESASTNQTSMYLCASSIRQGTHEAFFGQGTRLTVV.

The chain carries TRBV29-1 and TRBJ1-1; no firm D call. V shed 3 bases and J shed 1 base, with 9 bases lying between them. CDR1 is SQVTM, CDR2 ANQGSEA, per germline. The CDR3 has 13 amino acids. The CDR3 spells CSVEAGGNTEAFF. Here the CDR3 DNA reads TGCAGCGTTGAGGCAGGTGGGAACACTGAAGCTTTCTTT.

The gene calls are TRBV7-6 and TRBJ2-3; the match to TRBD2 covers 11 bases. V lost 3 bases and J lost 2; bases outside the gene matches: 4. Germline V gene data show CDR1 as SGHVS and CDR2 as FNYEAQ. The CDR3 is 16 amino acids. The CDR3 reads CASSLIAGGPTDTQYF. Here the CDR3 DNA reads TGTGCCAGCAGCTTGATAGCGGGAGGGCCCACAGATACGCAGTATTTT. Filled out from reference TRBV7-6 and TRBJ2-3, the complete variable domain reads GAGVSQSPRYKVTKRGQDVALRCDPISGHVSLYWYRQALGQGPEFLTYFNYEAQQDKSGLPNDRFSAERPEGSISTLTIQRTEQRDSAMYRCASSLIAGGPTDTQYFGPGTRLTVL.

Comments on this clone: The identical CDR3 is also encoded by other nucleotide sequences in the sample. The rearrangement joins TRBV9 to TRBJ2-6; D is unresolved. The CDR3 has 14 residues. Trimming removed 3 bases from V and 0 bases from J, with 4 bases in between. CDR1 and CDR2 (germline): SGDLS, YYNGEE. The chain's CDR3 is CASSASSGANVLTF. The DNA of the CDR3 is TGTGCCAGCAGCGCTAGCTCTGGGGCCAACGTCCTGACTTTC. The whole variable domain, filled in from reference TRBV9 and TRBJ2-6, reads DSGVTQTPKHLITATGQRVTLRCSPRSGDLSVYWYQQSLDQGLQFLIQYYNGEERAKGNILERFSAQQFPDLHSELNLSSLELGDSALYFCASSASSGANVLTFGAGSRLTVL.

There are a few counts of this clone. This chain joins TRBV19 and TRBJ2-2; a weak D match, TRBD2 (5 bases). V lost 3 bases and J 4 bases, leaving 6 bases between the germline ends. Per the germline V gene, CDR1 is LNHDA and CDR2 is SQIVND (reference sequence). This CDR3 has 13 residues. The CDR3 region is CASSMLATGELFF. The CDR3 region has the DNA TGTGCCAGTAGTATGCTAGCCACCGGGGAGCTGTTTTTT.

In DNA form, the CDR3 reads TGTGCCAGCAGTCGGGGACAGGCCCAAGAGACCCAGTACTTC. It specifies CASSRGQAQETQYF. The chain has TRBV27 and TRBJ2-5, with 8 bases fitting TRBD1. CDR3 size: 14 residues. Germline V gene lookup returns CDR1 MNHEY and CDR2 SMNVEV (reference sequence). V shed 5 bases, J shed 1 base, and the junction held 3 bases outside the gene matches.

The chain carries TRBV27 and TRBJ2-1; 8 bases match TRBD1. With V trimmed by 2 bases and J by 6 bases, 3 bases remained unmatched. CDR1 is MNHEY, CDR2 SMNVEV, per germline (reference sequence). The CDR3 totals 14 residues. This chain's CDR3 is CASSLDRGANEQFF. As DNA, the CDR3 is TGTGCCAGCAGTTTAGACAGGGGAGCCAATGAGCAGTTCTTC.

The sample holds a few counts of this clone. The chain combines TRBV7-2 with TRBJ2-6; 8 bases align to TRBD2. This CDR3 has 15 residues. Germline CDR1 reads SGHTA; CDR2 reads FQGNSA. After removal of 6 bases from V and 3 bases from J, the junction contained 4 bases not matched to a gene. CDR3 nucleotide sequence: TGTGCCAGCAGTCGGACTAGCTTTGGGGCCAACGTCCTGACTTTC. Amino acid sequence: CASSRTSFGANVLTF.

The J gene is TRBJ2-1, the V gene TRBV4-1, with 7 bases aligning to TRBD2. The CDR3 runs to 18 residues. The J segment lost 0 bases and the V segment lost 0 bases, leaving 8 bases of the junction unmatched. Germline V gives CDR1 MGHRA, CDR2 YSYEKL. The CDR3 region has the DNA TGCGCCAGCAGCCAAGATCGGGTTAGCGGGTCCTCCTACAATGAGCAGTTCTTC. Translation gives CASSQDRVSGSSYNEQFF.

J is TRBJ1-4 and V is TRBV13; D gene unclear. V was shortened by 5 bases and J by 0 bases, with 10 bases between the two germline ends. The length of the CDR3 is 15 residues. CDR1 and CDR2 from the germline V gene are PRHDT and FYEKMQ (reference sequence). Written as DNA, the CDR3 is TGTGCCAGCAGCCCCCGGGCAGCAACTAATGAAAAACTGTTTTTT. Encoded protein: CASSPRAATNEKLFF.

The CDR3 nucleotides read TGTGCCACCTGGGACAGGGGGTTCAATCAGCCCCAGCATTTT. Its translation: CATWDRGFNQPQHF. The chain uses TRBV6-1 and TRBJ1-5; 11 bases fit TRBD1. The CDR3 length is 14 residues. CDR1 is MNHNS, CDR2 SASEGT, per germline. With 10 bases clipped from V and 3 bases from J, the junction kept 5 bases outside the gene matches.

The CDR3 region has the DNA TGTGCCAGCAGCCAGGGACCCCTCACAGATACGCAGTATTTT. The encoded protein is CASSQGPLTDTQYF. The chain carries TRBV7-2 and TRBJ2-3, with D perhaps matching TRBD1 or TRBD2 (5 bases each). The CDR3 extends over 14 amino acids. Trimming pared 5 bases from V and 2 bases from J, leaving 11 bases between. Per germline, CDR1 SGHTA and CDR2 FQGNSA.

This clone was recorded a few times. The rearrangement links TRBV9 to TRBJ2-2; 7 nucleotides line up with TRBD2. The germline CDR1 and CDR2 sequences are SGDLS and YYNGEE. J lost 0 bases, V lost 5 bases, and 16 bases had no gene match. The CDR3 contains 19 residues. Here the CDR3 DNA reads TGTGCCAGCAGGGGGCGAGGGGAGGGAGCCCGAGCGAACACCGGGGAGCTGTTTTTT. It encodes CASRGRGEGARANTGELFF.

The chain joins TRBV27 to TRBJ1-2; D not certain. Germline lookup yields CDR1 MNHEY and CDR2 SMNVEV (reference sequence). CDR3 size: 14 residues. V lost 6 bases to trimming and J lost 2 bases, with 13 bases between them. CDR3 DNA: TGTGCCAGCAGGCCACCTGAGGCCAACTATGGCTACACCTTC. It yields the protein CASRPPEANYGYTF.

J is TRBJ1-2 and V is TRBV11-2; D is perhaps TRBD1 (6 bases). In germline, CDR1 is SGHAT, CDR2 FQNNGV. Trimming removed 1 base at V and 2 bases at J, with 14 bases between. There are 16 residues in the CDR3. As DNA, the CDR3 is TGTGCCAGCAGCTTAGGCCCCTATACAGGGAACTATGGCTACACCTTC. This codes for CASSLGPYTGNYGYTF.

This clone was recorded only once. This chain connects TRBV18 to TRBJ1-1; 7 positions match TRBD1. After removal of 5 bases from V and 5 bases from J, the junction contained 5 bases not matched to a gene. The CDR3 is 13 residues long. Germline V gene lookup returns CDR1 KGHSH and CDR2 LQKENI. The CDR3 region is CASSVDRATEAFF. The CDR3, as DNA: TGTGCCAGCTCAGTAGACAGGGCTACTGAAGCTTTCTTT.

The chain has TRBV5-1 and TRBJ2-5, with D unclear. The germline V gene has CDR1 SGHRS and CDR2 YFSETQ. The CDR3 is 14 amino acids. V was pared by 1 base and J by 1 base, with 8 bases between. CDR3 loop: CASSLTLAQETQYF. For the CDR3, the DNA is TGCGCCAGCAGCTTGACTTTAGCCCAAGAGACCCAGTACTTC.

This chain uses TRBV18 with TRBJ2-7; TRBD1 aligns across 10 bases. V shed 6 bases and J 5 bases; nucleotides not matched to a gene: 7. Germline CDR1 is KGHSH and CDR2 is LQKENI. The CDR3 is 14 amino acids. Here the CDR3 reads CASSGGQGIHEQYF. The CDR3 bases are TGTGCCAGCTCCGGGGGACAGGGGATCCACGAGCAGTACTTC.

The chain employs TRBV9 and TRBJ1-2; a weak D match, TRBD1 (6 bases). The germline V and J ends were trimmed by 3 bases and 7 bases, with 16 bases remaining between them. The CDR3 extends over 14 amino acids. The V gene's germline CDR1 is SGDLS and CDR2 YYNGEE. Here the CDR3 DNA reads TGTGCCAGCAGCGCCGGTGGGGGGGCGAGTGGCTACACCTTC. It encodes CASSAGGGASGYTF. The entire variable domain, with the rest obtained from reference TRBV9 and TRBJ1-2, is as follows: DSGVTQTPKHLITATGQRVTLRCSPRSGDLSVYWYQQSLDQGLQFLIQYYNGEERAKGNILERFSAQQFPDLHSELNLSSLELGDSALYFCASSAGGGASGYTFGSGTRLTVV.